One TCR beta chain is described in this entry. Looked up from germline, CDR1 is MNHEY and CDR2 is SVGAGI. The ends lost 4 bases at V and 1 base at J; junction bases unmatched: 4. The CDR3 extends over 15 amino acids. Seattle-derived patients entered the study during active infection and were followed longitudinally. This entry comes from a study of blood T cell repertoires in COVID-19. Across the whole study: Specimens from acute and convalescent COVID-19 originated in the United States, Italy and Spain. Nucleic acid was either cDNA or gDNA, and it came from T cells, B-cell-depleted T cells, or PBMCs.

The method was immunoSEQ multiplex PCR; TCRdb's version includes in-frame clones alone and lacks a portion of them. This sample has roughly 220,000 clones; 81% occur once, and the top ten carry 6.5% to 8.5%. The origin of this receptor is a woman at least 80 years old with COVID-19, enrolled during active disease. The chain is built from TRBV6-5 and TRBJ2-7; 10 nucleotides agree with TRBD2. The source material was peripheral blood. The CDR3 DNA reads TGTGCCAGCAGTTTAGGGACTAGCGCTTCCTACGAGCAGTACTTC. Translated, it gives CASSLGTSASYEQYF.